These 20 T cell receptor beta chains were all obtained from the same sample, sequenced in a study of shared clonotypes between healthy human individuals (dated by TCRdb to 2018 to 2020). Library preparation employed the immunoSEQ multiplex PCR assay. In TCRdb, the immuneACCESS table is reduced to in-frame sequences with V and J assigned. These tables do not hold every clone; where another copy was compared, an unresolved V gene accounts for under half, and the others remain unexplained. Counted in this sample were some 2.1 million clones; roughly 95% of them appeared once. The top ten clonotypes cover 0.13% of the sample. Sequenced: naive CD4+ T cells sorted from blood. The cell subset or site label of this sample denotes: CD45RA+ positively selected. These receptors were obtained from a man aged 18-30 years in good health.

The V call is TRBV5-1, the J call TRBJ1-4, with a possible D match to TRBD1 (6 bases). V lost 3 bases, J lost 5 bases, and 11 bases lay in between. This CDR3 has 14 residues. CDR1 and CDR2 (germline): SGHRS, YFSETQ. The CDR3 here is CASSSGEGNEKLFF. The CDR3 coding sequence is TGCGCCAGCAGCTCAGGGGAGGGCAATGAAAAACTGTTTTTT.

Concerning this clone: A much larger clonotype is one base distant, so this may be a read error. The chain links TRBV11-2 to TRBJ2-1; D is unresolved. V lost 6 bases and J lost 7, with 7 bases in between. Germline V gene lookup returns CDR1 SGHAT and CDR2 FQNNGV. CDR3 length: 11 amino acids. The chain's CDR3 is CASSFVNEQFF. CDR3 DNA: TGTGCCAGCAGTTTCGTAAATGAGCAGTTCTTC. The full variable domain, rest sourced from reference TRBV11-2 and TRBJ2-1, is EAGVAQSPRYKIIEKRQSVAFWCNPISGHATLYWYQQILGQGPKLLIQFQNNGVVDDSQLPKDRFSAERLKGVDSTLKIQPAKLEDSAVYLCASSFVNEQFFGPGTRLTVL.

The chain recombines TRBV5-6 with TRBJ1-2; 8 bases fit TRBD1. J lost 8 bases, V lost 1 base, and 7 bases had no gene match. CDR3 length equals 14 residues. Germline lookup yields CDR1 SGHDT and CDR2 YYEEEE. This CDR3 is CASSLPGQGTGYTF. Here the CDR3 DNA reads TGTGCCAGCAGCTTGCCAGGACAGGGCACGGGCTACACCTTC.

The J gene is TRBJ1-1, the V gene TRBV30; D not certain. The germline V and J ends were trimmed by 3 bases and 1 base, with 9 bases remaining between them. The CDR3 contains 13 residues. Germline lookup yields CDR1 GTSNPN and CDR2 SVGIG (reference sequence). The CDR3 region is CAWRGMKNTEAFF. The CDR3 bases are TGTGCCTGGAGAGGGATGAAGAACACTGAAGCTTTCTTT.

This chain joins TRBV6-1 and TRBJ1-2; D possibly corresponds to TRBD1 (5 bases). The germline V gene encodes CDR1 MNHNS and CDR2 SASEGT. V lost 7 bases, J lost 14 bases, and 17 bases lay in between. The CDR3 extends over 11 amino acids. The CDR3, as DNA: TGTGCCAGCACCCAATTGGGGACCAAGACCTTC. Translating gives CASTQLGTKTF.

V and J are TRBV28 and TRBJ2-3; D may be TRBD1 (5 bases). V lost 6 bases and J 1 base, leaving 14 bases between the germline ends. The V gene's germline CDR1 is MDHEN and CDR2 SYDVKM. The CDR3 runs to 15 residues. CDR3 bases: TGTGCCAGCAGCGTTGGAAGCAGGGGCACAGATACGCAGTATTTT. This codes for CASSVGSRGTDTQYF.

The CDR3 is CASSSDGLASTDTQYF. CDR3 DNA: TGTGCCAGCAGTTCCGACGGTCTGGCTAGCACAGATACGCAGTATTTT. V usage is TRBV7-2 and J usage is TRBJ2-3; unclear D gene. The V end lost 6 bases, the J end lost 0 bases, and 16 bases lay between the germline ends. This CDR3 is built from 16 residues. The germline V gene has CDR1 SGHTA and CDR2 FQGNSA.

The rearrangement uses TRBV28 and TRBJ1-1; 7 bases align to TRBD1. The CDR3 sequence is 15 residues long. With V trimmed by 2 bases and J by 4 bases, 7 bases remained unmatched. In germline, CDR1 is MDHEN, CDR2 SYDVKM. CDR3 sequence: CASSLGDRAGTEAFF. The CDR3 region has the DNA TGTGCCAGCAGTTTAGGTGACAGGGCGGGCACTGAAGCTTTCTTT.

Regarding this clone: The same CDR3 also results from other DNA sequences found in this sample. The chain recombines TRBV6-6 with TRBJ1-4, with D hard to call. With 0 bases removed from V and 1 base from J, the gap between germline ends came to 6 bases. Germline loops: CDR1 MNHNY, CDR2 SVGAGI (reference sequence). The CDR3 covers 15 residues. The CDR3 nucleotides are TGTGCCAGCAGTTACTCGGGTGGAACTAATGAAAAACTGTTTTTT. Amino acid sequence: CASSYSGGTNEKLFF.

This chain connects TRBV4-1 to TRBJ1-2; 7 bases fit TRBD1. Germline CDR1 and CDR2: MGHRA and YSYEKL. V dropped 1 base and J dropped 1; count of bases not matched to a gene: 9. The CDR3 loop spans 17 amino acids. CDR3 coding DNA: TGCGCCAGCAGCCAAGCTCCGGGACAGCTACTTAACTATGGCTACACCTTC. This gives the protein CASSQAPGQLLNYGYTF.

This chain connects TRBV6-5 to TRBJ1-1, with 9 bases that match TRBD1. The germline V gene encodes CDR1 MNHEY and CDR2 SVGAGI. CDR3 length equals 13 residues. Trimming removed 6 bases from V and 6 bases from J; junction bases left unmatched: 5. CDR3 nucleotides: TGTGCCAGCAGCGGAACAGGGGGCTCTGAAGCTTTCTTT. It encodes CASSGTGGSEAFF.

This clone was seen only a few times. The J gene is TRBJ1-1, the V gene TRBV5-6; no clear D gene. Looked up from germline, CDR1 is SGHDT and CDR2 is YYEEEE. This CDR3 contains 11 residues. Trimming took off 2 bases at V and 6 bases at J, with 5 bases between the two ends. The CDR3 loop reads CASSFSAEAFF. In DNA, the CDR3 is TGTGCCAGCAGCTTTTCGGCTGAAGCTTTCTTT. Together with reference TRBV5-6 and TRBJ1-1, the CDR3 gives the full variable domain: DAGVTQSPTHLIKTRGQQVTLRCSPKSGHDTVSWYQQALGQGPQFIFQYYEEEERQRGNFPDRFSGHQFPNYSSELNVNALLLGDSALYLCASSFSAEAFFGQGTRLTVV.

Concerning this clone: This specimen includes other DNA sequences encoding the same CDR3. The chain uses TRBV10-3 and TRBJ2-1; the D is unclear. The CDR3 contains 11 residues. V shed 3 bases and J shed 8 bases, with 5 bases lying between them. Germline CDR1 ENHRY, CDR2 SYGVKD. CDR3 in amino acids: CAISDLDEQFF. CDR3 sequence (DNA): TGTGCCATCAGTGATTTAGATGAGCAGTTCTTC.

V and J are TRBV6-6 and TRBJ2-7; D may be TRBD1 (5 bases). The ends were cut back, 6 bases at V and 6 bases at J, with 12 bases in the middle. Germline V lookup: CDR1 MNHNY, CDR2 SVGAGI (reference sequence). This CDR3 contains 12 residues. The CDR3 loop reads CASRSGFLEQYF. The CDR3 DNA follows: TGTGCCAGCAGATCAGGGTTCCTCGAGCAGTACTTC.

The chain recombines TRBV5-1 with TRBJ1-1; D uncertain. CDR1 SGHRS and CDR2 YFSETQ come from the germline V gene. The CDR3 consists of 16 residues. Trimming stripped 0 bases from V and 4 bases from J, with 16 bases between. CDR3 sequence (DNA): TGCGCCAGCAGCTTGGATCCCTCCTATAGTCGCACTGAAGCTTTCTTT. Translating it yields CASSLDPSYSRTEAFF.

Comment on this clone: The identical CDR3 is also encoded by other nucleotide sequences in the sample. V and J are TRBV20-1 and TRBJ1-1; D is ambiguous. The CDR3 totals 11 residues. Trimming stripped 5 bases from V and 1 base from J, with 5 bases between. Germline assignment: CDR1 DFQATT and CDR2 SNEGSKA (reference sequence). The CDR3 sequence: CSAPENTEAFF. CDR3 sequence (DNA): TGCAGTGCTCCAGAGAACACTGAAGCTTTCTTT.

As DNA, the CDR3 is TGCGCCAGCAGCTTGGGCCTTTTTGGGGGGAACCCCGCGGGTTATGAGCAGTTCTTC. Amino acids: CASSLGLFGGNPAGYEQFF. This sequence joins TRBV5-1 and TRBJ2-1, with D possibly matching TRBD2 (6 bases). CDR3 size: 19 residues. V lost 0 bases, J lost 8 bases, and 27 bases lay in between. Germline CDR1 reads SGHRS; CDR2 reads YFSETQ.

The genes are TRBV6-5 and TRBJ2-1; TRBD1 matches at 10 bases. CDR1 and CDR2 (germline): MNHEY, SVGAGI. This CDR3 is 14 amino acids long. J lost 6 bases, V lost 4 bases, and 3 bases had no gene match. The CDR3 DNA is TGTGCCAGCAGTTTGGGACAGGGGTTCAATGAGCAGTTCTTC. It is translated as CASSLGQGFNEQFF.

The sample holds a few counts of this clone. Additional DNA sequences in this sample encode the identical CDR3. The chain joins TRBV11-2 to TRBJ1-1; D remains unclear. This CDR3 region has 11 residues. V lost 3 bases and J 5 bases, leaving 4 bases between the germline ends. Germline V gene data show CDR1 as SGHAT and CDR2 as FQNNGV. DNA of the CDR3: TGTGCCAGCAGCTTCGGTACTGAAGCTTTCTTT. Its protein product is CASSFGTEAFF.

On this clone itself: Other nucleotide sequences in the sample specify the same CDR3. This rearrangement joins TRBV30 to TRBJ2-7, with a possible D match to TRBD2 (5 bases). Trimming took off 0 bases at V and 4 bases at J, with 10 bases between the two ends. CDR1 and CDR2 from the germline V gene are GTSNPN and SVGIG (reference sequence). CDR3 length: 13 amino acids. In DNA form, the CDR3 reads TGTGCCTGGAGTGTAGGTCGGGGATACGAGCAGTACTTC. It encodes CAWSVGRGYEQYF.